The rows below give T cell receptor beta chains drawn from one sample of a study of blood T cell repertoires in COVID-19. TCRdb's copy holds only in-frame clones and misses some; the assay was immunoSEQ multiplex PCR. The sample yields roughly 150,000 clones, 80% to 85% seen once. Sample: peripheral blood. These receptors came from a man aged 65 to 85 with active or convalescent COVID-19. Both conserved end residues are part of each CDR3. Each record gives: D gene, V gene, clone size, J gene, CDR3 DNA, CDR3 protein. The D gene is left open where the match is weak. Expanded clones get a size class; other rows say once, few or many, or leave the size out.

.	TRBV27	.	TRBJ1-4	TGTGCCAGCAGTTTATGGAGAGGGGAAAAACTGTTTTTT	CASSLWRGEKLFF
TRBD1	TRBV4-3	.	TRBJ1-4	TGCGCCAGCAGCTCAATGACCGGGACAGGGGGTGAAAAACTGTTTTTT	CASSSMTGTGGEKLFF
.	TRBV19	once	TRBJ1-2	TGTGCCAGTAGTATCCGCCAGGGTGTGGACTATGGCTACACCTTC	CASSIRQGVDYGYTF
.	TRBV10-2	.	TRBJ2-2	TGCGCCAGCACGACAGACCCCGGGGAGCTGTTTTTT	CASTTDPGELFF
.	TRBV24-1	.	TRBJ1-5	TGTGCCACCAGTGTCTCGGGCAATCAGCCCCAGCATTTT	CATSVSGNQPQHF
.	TRBV19	few	TRBJ1-2	TGTGCCAGTAGTAGGATGGCAGCGCAAGCTAACTATGGCTACACCTTC	CASSRMAAQANYGYTF
TRBD1	TRBV20-1	.	TRBJ1-5	TGCAGTGCTAGTAATCCGGGACAGGGGATTTCTCAGCCCCAGCATTTT	CSASNPGQGISQPQHF
TRBD1	TRBV15	few	TRBJ2-7	TGTGCCACCAGCAGAGGCCGGACAGGGTCGTCCGAGCAGTACTTC	CATSRGRTGSSEQYF
.	TRBV24-1	.	TRBJ2-1	TGTGCCACCAGTGATTTGTGGGAAACTAACGGGGGTTACAATGAGCAGTTCTTC	CATSDLWETNGGYNEQFF
TRBD1	TRBV7-9	many	TRBJ1-2	TGTGCCAGCAGCCAGGGGGCAGGGGGATATGGCTACACCTTC	CASSQGAGGYGYTF
TRBD1	TRBV12-3/TRBV12-4	.	TRBJ2-5	TGTGCCAGCAGTTTGAACAGGGGGGAGACCCAGTACTTC	CASSLNRGETQYF
.	TRBV6-6	.	TRBJ2-1	TGTGCCAGCAGTTATGAAGTTTGGAGCTCCTACAATGAGCAGTTCTTC	CASSYEVWSSYNEQFF
.	TRBV6-4	many	TRBJ2-1	TGTGCCAGCAGTGACTCGCATACAAGCTCCTACAATGAGCAGTTCTTC	CASSDSHTSSYNEQFF
.	TRBV18	once	TRBJ1-1	TGTGCCAGCTCACCACTTTATCAGACTGAAGCTTTCTTT	CASSPLYQTEAFF
.	TRBV6-1	.	TRBJ1-2	TGTGCCAGCAGTACTCAACGGAACTATGGCTACACCTTC	CASSTQRNYGYTF
.	TRBV7-8	.	TRBJ1-4	TGTGCCAGCAGCTTATATGAGAGAACTAATGAAAAACTGTTTTTT	CASSLYERTNEKLFF
TRBD1	TRBV6-5	.	TRBJ2-7	TGTGCCAGCAGTTCGGACAGGGGGTATACCTACGAGCAGTACTTC	CASSSDRGYTYEQYF
TRBD2	TRBV24-1	.	TRBJ2-1	TGTGCCACCAGTGATGCTAGCGGGAGAGCTGAGCAGTTCTTC	CATSDASGRAEQFF
.	TRBV12-3/TRBV12-4	few	TRBJ1-1	TGTGCCAGCAGTTTTAGGGGGAACACTGAAGCTTTCTTT	CASSFRGNTEAFF
.	TRBV11-2	.	TRBJ1-2	TGTGCCAGCAGCTTAGTAGCGGGGGCTGCCTATGGCTACACCTTC	CASSLVAGAAYGYTF
.	TRBV5-1	.	TRBJ1-3	TGCGCCAGCAGCTTGGAGGGGCCATCCTCTGGAAACACCATATATTTT	CASSLEGPSSGNTIYF
.	TRBV7-2	.	TRBJ2-3	TGTGCCAGCAGCTCGCTGGGGCCCGGAAGGGATACGCAGTATTTT	CASSSLGPGRDTQYF
.	TRBV7-2	.	TRBJ2-2	TGTGCCAGCAGCCCCTCCAGGGTTGTGAGCACCGGGGAGCTGTTTTTT	CASSPSRVVSTGELFF
TRBD1	TRBV19	.	TRBJ2-3	TGTGCCAGTAGTCGAGGACAGGGGGCGGGGGTGCAGTATTTT	CASSRGQGAGVQYF
.	TRBV4-2	.	TRBJ2-5	TGTGCCAGCAGCCAAGATTGGGCAGGGCAAGAGACCCAGTACTTC	CASSQDWAGQETQYF
TRBD1	TRBV11-2	.	TRBJ1-1	TGTGCCAGCAGCCCCAGGGGGTTGATGAACACTGAAGCTTTCTTT	CASSPRGLMNTEAFF
.	TRBV7-8	.	TRBJ2-5	TGTGCCAGCAGCTTAGCGGCCAGGGTAGCGGCGACCCAGTACTTC	CASSLAARVAATQYF
.	TRBV11-2	.	TRBJ2-7	TGTGCCAGCAGCTTAGACAGGGACTACGAGCAGTACTTC	CASSLDRDYEQYF
.	TRBV28	once	TRBJ2-1	TGTGCCAGCAGTTCCTTCTATGAGCAGTTCTTC	CASSSFYEQFF
TRBD1	TRBV5-4	.	TRBJ1-1	TGTGCCAGCAGCTCCGGACAGGGGGTAGGGATGAACACTGAAGCTTTCTTT	CASSSGQGVGMNTEAFF
.	TRBV5-6	.	TRBJ1-1	TGTGCCAGCAGCTTGGGGCGGAGGAACACTGAAGCTTTCTTT	CASSLGRRNTEAFF
TRBD1	TRBV11-2	.	TRBJ1-4	TGTGCCAGCAGCTTAAGCCCACAGGGGATTAGTGAAAAACTGTTTTTT	CASSLSPQGISEKLFF
.	TRBV9	.	TRBJ1-4	TGTGCCAGCAGCGACGGGGGAGAAAAACTGTTTTTT	CASSDGGEKLFF
.	TRBV2	.	TRBJ2-7	TGTGCCAGCAGTGCCTTCGGGTACGAGCAGTACTTC	CASSAFGYEQYF
.	TRBV4-3	.	TRBJ1-2	TGCGCCAGCAGCCCCCTGGGCCGTCGGGGCTACACCTTC	CASSPLGRRGYTF
TRBD1	TRBV19	.	TRBJ2-7	TGTGCCAGTAGGAGACAGGGGGGCTACGAGCAGTACTTC	CASRRQGGYEQYF
.	TRBV27	.	TRBJ1-5	TGTGCCAGCGCAGACAGGTATAGCAATCAGCCCCAGCATTTT	CASADRYSNQPQHF
.	TRBV6-6	.	TRBJ1-1	TGTGCCAGCAGTTATGAGATCGGTGAAGCTTTCTTT	CASSYEIGEAFF
TRBD1	TRBV12-3/TRBV12-4	.	TRBJ1-5	TGTGCCAGCAGCTTTCAGGGGGACACGGCCCAGCATTTT	CASSFQGDTAQHF
.	TRBV28	.	TRBJ2-7	TGTGCCAGCAGTCCGCTCCGACAGACCAGCTACGAGCAGTACTTC	CASSPLRQTSYEQYF
.	TRBV6-5	once	TRBJ1-1	TGTGCCAGCAGATTGATCGACCAGGGGACTGAAGCTTTCTTT	CASRLIDQGTEAFF
.	TRBV7-2	few	TRBJ1-5	TGTGCCAGCAGCCTATCACCGGGGGGAGGTCAGCCCCAGCATTTT	CASSLSPGGGQPQHF